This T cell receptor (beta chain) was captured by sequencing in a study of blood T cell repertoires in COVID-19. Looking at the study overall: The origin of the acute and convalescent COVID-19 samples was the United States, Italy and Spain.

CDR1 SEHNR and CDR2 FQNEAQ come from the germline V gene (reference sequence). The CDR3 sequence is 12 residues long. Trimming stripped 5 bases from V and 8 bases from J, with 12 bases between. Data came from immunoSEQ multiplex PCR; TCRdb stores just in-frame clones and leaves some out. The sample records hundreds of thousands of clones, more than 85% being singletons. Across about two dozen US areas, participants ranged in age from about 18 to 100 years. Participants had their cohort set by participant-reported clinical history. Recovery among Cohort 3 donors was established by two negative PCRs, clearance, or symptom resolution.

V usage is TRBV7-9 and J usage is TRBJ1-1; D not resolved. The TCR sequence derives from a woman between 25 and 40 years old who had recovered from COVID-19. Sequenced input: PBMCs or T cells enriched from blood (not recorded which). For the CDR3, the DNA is TGTGCCAGCAGCCAGATGACGGGAGAAGCTTTCTTT. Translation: CASSQMTGEAFF.